This T cell receptor beta chain was recovered during a study of T-cell reconstitution after alpha-beta-depleted transplantation in children. Study-level results: It was surviving recipient T cells and thymic progenitors that gave some patients high TCRbeta diversity at day 60. The main origin of T-cell counts and diversity one year after transplant was newly produced T cells. Reportedly, only several hundred clones from non-depleted graft cells drove alpha-beta T-cell counts at about two months.

This clonotype was recorded a few times. Its cognate antigen is unknown. Germline-derived CDR1 and CDR2 are SGHRS and YFSETQ. This CDR3 region has 17 residues. The V gene lost 1 base and the J gene lost 0 bases, with 14 bases spanning the gap. Researchers prepared the TCRbeta library using unique molecular identifiers, the study reports. One entry per CDR3 protein results from TCRdb running MiXCR on the PCR reads. The sample holds under 400,000 distinct CDR3 sequences, around 25% seen once. Sequenced material: PBMCs, mostly from graft donor cells, taken 180 days after TCRalphabeta/CD19-depleted stem cell transplant. The V and J genes are TRBV5-1 and TRBJ2-1, with D unresolved. The TCR sequence derives from a male patient younger than 18 who had a stem cell transplant for acute lymphoblastic leukemia, so the T cells may come from the graft donor. CDR3: CASSLRRDLYSYNEQFF. The CDR3 DNA sequence: TGCGCCAGCAGCTTGCGTCGCGATTTATACTCCTACAATGAGCAGTTCTTC.